The 8 T cell receptor beta chains in this list originate from one sample, sequenced in a study of T cell responses to AZD1222 COVID-19 vaccine. TCRdb's table, derived via immunoSEQ multiplex PCR, lists solely in-frame clones and lacks some. The repertoire consists of about 130,000 clones, with 92% occurring once and the leading ten covering roughly 3.3%. Specimen: peripheral blood, collected 28 days after the second AZD1222 dose. The receptor set was obtained from an adult who received the AZD1222 COVID-19 vaccine.

The V gene is TRBV7-2, the J gene TRBJ2-1; weak D call: TRBD2 (5 bases). V was trimmed by 7 bases and J by 7 bases, leaving 23 bases between them. The CDR3 runs to 16 residues. In germline, CDR1 is SGHTA, CDR2 FQGNSA. Written as DNA, the CDR3 is TGTGCCAGCAAGTACCTCGAGGGAGCGCCGGGAAATGAGCAGTTCTTC. Translated: CASKYLEGAPGNEQFF.

The chain combines TRBV6-4 with TRBJ1-4, with D perhaps TRBD1 (6 bases). The V end was cut by 4 bases, the J end by 5 bases, with 17 bases between. The CDR3 totals 16 residues. Germline V gene data show CDR1 as MRHNA and CDR2 as SNTAGT. The CDR3 bases are TGTGCCAGCAGTGCTCTTTTACCAGGGGAAAATGAAAAACTGTTTTTT. Protein product: CASSALLPGENEKLFF.

J is TRBJ1-2 and V is TRBV29-1; no definite D call. The CDR3 totals 11 residues. The germline V and J ends were trimmed by 7 bases and 8 bases, with 14 bases remaining between them. CDR1 is SQVTM and CDR2 is ANQGSEA in the germline V gene. The chain's CDR3 is CSARGGRGYTF. DNA for the CDR3: TGCAGCGCTAGAGGTGGTCGGGGCTACACCTTC.

This clone was detected a few times. V gene TRBV15 combines with J gene TRBJ2-3, with D tentatively TRBD2 (5 bases). Deletions cut 3 bases from V and 1 base from J, with 11 bases between. CDR1 and CDR2 from the germline V gene are LNHNV and YYDKDF (reference sequence). The CDR3 is 15 amino acids. The CDR3, as DNA: TGTGCCACCAGCAGGCCCAGCGGACGCACAGATACGCAGTATTTT. It encodes CATSRPSGRTDTQYF.

This clone has only one observation. The V and J genes are TRBV30 and TRBJ2-4; D unclear. Germline V lookup: CDR1 GTSNPN, CDR2 SVGIG (reference sequence). The CDR3 covers 13 residues. V shed 1 base and J shed 5 bases, with 9 bases lying between them. CDR3 amino acids: CAWSALGQNIQYF. The CDR3 DNA is TGTGCCTGGAGTGCACTGGGTCAAAACATTCAGTACTTC.

The chain uses TRBV12-3 or TRBV12-4 and TRBJ2-1; the D is unclear. The CDR3 covers 13 residues. Trimming cost V 3 bases and J 7 bases, with 10 bases left between them. The CDR3 is CASSFRARNEQFF. CDR3 bases: TGTGCCAGCAGTTTTCGGGCCAGGAATGAGCAGTTCTTC.

The chain has TRBV4-3 and TRBJ1-5; D ambiguous. Deletions cut 0 bases from V and 0 bases from J, with 6 bases between. This CDR3 has 15 residues. The germline V gene encodes CDR1 LGHNA and CDR2 YSLEER. The CDR3 sequence: CASSQERHSNQPQHF. DNA of the CDR3: TGCGCCAGCAGCCAAGAAAGGCATAGCAATCAGCCCCAGCATTTT.

The chain carries TRBV27 and TRBJ2-5, with D possibly called TRBD1 or TRBD2 (5 bases each). The ends were cut back, 6 bases at V and 5 bases at J, with 22 bases in the middle. Germline loops: CDR1 MNHEY, CDR2 SMNVEV (reference sequence). The CDR3 extends over 16 amino acids. The CDR3 nucleotides read TGTGCCAGCAGCGCTTGGGGGTCGAGAGAGCGGGAGACCCAGTACTTC. This encodes CASSAWGSRERETQYF.